A single sample is the source of the 11 T cell receptor beta chains below, sequenced in a study of regulatory T cells in long-lasting Graves disease. Combining iRepertoire HTBI primers with Arm-PCR of CDR3 regions, the authors built TCR beta libraries. TCRdb redid the calling of the multiplex PCR reads with MiXCR, one entry per CDR3 protein. Of some 400,000 distinct CDR3 sequences in the sample, about 16% were seen once. Time point reported: newly diagnosed GD, antithyroid drugs for less than 3 months. The TCR library was prepared using RNA isolated from PBMCs. These data also formed part of another study, on T cells in Graves' hyperthyroidism and ophthalmopathy.

Sample: peripheral blood mononuclear cells (PBMCs), taken at new diagnosis, from a patient treated with antithyroid drugs. Receptor source: a woman in her 30s with Graves disease.

This clonotype was detected many times. The rearrangement joins TRBV6-1 to TRBJ2-1, with D possibly TRBD1 on 6 matching bases. Deletions cut 7 bases from V and 4 bases from J, with 11 bases between. The V gene's germline CDR1 is MNHNS and CDR2 SASEGT. CDR3 size: 13 residues. DNA for the CDR3: TGTGCCAGCACCTCGGGGACATACAATGAGCAGTTCTTC. This translates into CASTSGTYNEQFF.

This clonotype has only a few counts. The V gene is TRBV4-1, the J gene TRBJ2-1, with D possibly matching TRBD2 (5 bases). The CDR3 has 13 residues. Deletions cut 2 bases from V and 4 bases from J, with 6 bases between. Germline V CDR1 and CDR2: MGHRA, YSYEKL. The CDR3 region has the DNA TGCGCCAGCAGCCAACTAGCTTACAATGAGCAGTTCTTC. Protein: CASSQLAYNEQFF.

This clonotype was found many times. The chain employs TRBV20-1 and TRBJ2-7; 7 bases are a match to TRBD1. Germline loops: CDR1 DFQATT, CDR2 SNEGSKA (reference sequence). CDR3 length equals 14 residues. Germline trimming cut 3 bases from V and 8 bases from J; bases unmatched to any gene: 13. The CDR3 DNA is TGCAGTGCTAGGCCCCCGGGACAGACTAACAAGCAGTACTTC. Residues: CSARPPGQTNKQYF.

The J gene is TRBJ2-7, the V gene TRBV15, with D maybe TRBD2 (6 bases). This CDR3 is 16 amino acids long. Trimming stripped 3 bases from V and 3 bases from J, with 18 bases between. In germline, CDR1 is LNHNV, CDR2 YYDKDF (reference sequence). CDR3 region: CATSSQGLPGGYEQYF. The CDR3 nucleotides read TGTGCCACCAGCAGTCAAGGACTACCCGGGGGCTACGAGCAGTACTTC.

The chain has TRBV12-3 or TRBV12-4 and TRBJ1-3; D not certain. The CDR3 consists of 11 residues. This CDR3 reads CAALEGNTIYF. The CDR3 DNA is TGTGCAGCCCTAGAAGGAAACACCATATATTTT.

Concerning this clonotype itself: Just one base apart from a much larger clone, this may be a read error. The rearrangement uses TRBV12-3 or TRBV12-4 and TRBJ2-2; a possible D gene is TRBD2 (5 bases). The CDR3 sequence is 13 residues long. The CDR3 loop reads CASSSVDDGELVF. CDR3 nucleotide sequence: TGTGCCAGCAGTTCGGTCGATGACGGGGAGCTGGTTTTT.

This clonotype was recorded at least ten times. The chain couples TRBV12-3 or TRBV12-4 to TRBJ2-7; D perhaps matches TRBD2 (5 bases). CDR3 length equals 13 residues. Trimming shortened V by 0 bases and J by 6 bases, and 9 bases separated the two germline ends. The CDR3 is CASSLALGVEQYF. The CDR3 DNA sequence: TGTGCCAGCAGTTTAGCGCTCGGGGTCGAGCAGTACTTC.

In its sample, this clonotype was seen many times. The gene calls are TRBV6-5 and TRBJ2-5; TRBD1 might be the D (6 bases). The germline V gene has CDR1 MNHEY and CDR2 SVGAGI. Deletions cut 0 bases from V and 4 bases from J, with 24 bases between. This CDR3 region has 19 residues. The CDR3 region is CASSYSIPPPGHIGETQYF. The CDR3 bases are TGTGCCAGCAGTTACTCGATCCCCCCTCCGGGACATATCGGAGAGACCCAGTACTTC.

This clonotype was seen a few times. V and J are TRBV5-6 and TRBJ2-7; D call uncertain. Trimming shortened V by 5 bases and J by 4 bases, and 10 bases separated the two germline ends. Germline V gene lookup returns CDR1 SGHDT and CDR2 YYEEEE. The CDR3 runs 12 residues. CDR3: CASRLRTYEQYF. CDR3 bases: TGTGCCAGCAGACTGAGAACTTACGAGCAGTACTTC.

This clonotype was observed at least ten times. The rearrangement joins TRBV6-2 or TRBV6-3 to TRBJ2-1; D might be TRBD2 (6 bases). V gave up 6 bases and J gave up 9 bases, with 12 bases separating them. This CDR3 is 12 amino acids long. Per germline, CDR1 MNHEY and CDR2 SVGEGT. The chain's CDR3 is CASRTSPGEQFF. CDR3 nucleotides: TGTGCCAGCAGGACTAGTCCCGGTGAGCAGTTCTTC.

This clonotype was observed many times. The CDR3 sequence is CASSLATNEKLFF. The DNA for the CDR3 is TGTGCCAGCAGCTTAGCAACTAATGAAAAACTGTTTTTT. The J gene is TRBJ1-4, the V gene TRBV7-8; D unclear. From germline, CDR1 is SGHVS and CDR2 FQNEAQ. The V end lost 0 bases, the J end lost 1 base, and 0 bases lay between the germline ends. The CDR3 spans 13 residues. The complete variable domain, with remaining parts taken from reference TRBV7-8 and TRBJ1-4, reads GAGVSQSPRYKVAKRGQDVALRCDPISGHVSLFWYQQALGQGPEFLTYFQNEAQLDKSGLPSDRFFAERPEGSVSTLKIQRTQQEDSAVYLCASSLATNEKLFFGSGTQLSVL.